Below are 5 T cell receptor beta chains sequenced from a single sample in a study of tumor-infiltrating lymphocytes in primary liver carcinoma. From unsorted bulk tissue weighing roughly 18-30 mg, DNA and RNA were co-extracted. TCR beta cDNA came from approximately 540 ng total RNA, primed with a constant-region primer. Generation of the TCR beta libraries relied on three nested multiplex PCR rounds using slightly modified ARM-PCR. Amplification in the first two PCR rounds was performed using TRBV1-TRBV30 forward primers and a C-beta reverse primer for 10 cycles each. TCRdb re-analysed the multiplex PCR reads in MiXCR, keeping a single row per CDR3 protein. The sample comprises tens of thousands of distinct CDR3 sequences, over 70% of which are singletons, and around 28% rests with the top ten. The sample taken for sequencing was liver tumor tissue from sampling region 3. Subset reported: tumor region T3, left-lateral pole. The source is a man aged 35-49 years with primary liver carcinoma and hepatitis B virus infection.

On this clonotype itself: One junction end disagrees with the germline gene, perhaps due to a read error. The chain is built from TRBV5-5 and TRBJ2-1, with 11 nucleotides matching TRBD2. The CDR3 length is 14 residues. Germline V gives CDR1 SGHKS, CDR2 YYEKEE (reference sequence). In DNA, the CDR3 is TGTGTCAGCAGCTTGACTAGCGGGGAGAATGAGCAGTTCTTC. The encoded protein is CVSSLTSGENEQFF.

For this clonotype: A read error may produce the germline difference seen at one junction end. The V call is TRBV11-2, the J call TRBJ2-7, with D unresolved. Per germline, CDR1 SGHAT and CDR2 FQNNGV. This CDR3 region has 14 residues. Here the CDR3 DNA reads TGTGCCAGCAGCATAACTGACACTGCCAACGAACAGTACTTC. Protein sequence: CASSITDTANEQYF.

This clonotype was counted only a few times. A read error may explain this, as a much larger clone is one base away. It is likely a read error, because the conserved phenylalanine at the end of the CDR3 is missing. The chain uses TRBV29-1 and TRBJ2-7; tentative D call: TRBD1 (6 bases). This CDR3 comprises 12 residues. Germline CDR1 is SQVTM and CDR2 is ANQGSEA. DNA of the CDR3: TGCAGCGTCGAAGGACAGCGCTACGAGCAGTACCTC. This gives the protein CSVEGQRYEQYL.

Concerning this clonotype: A much more abundant neighbour one base away suggests this may be a read error. The DNA for the CDR3 is TGTGCCAGCAACCCAACAGGGGAGAAGTATAATGAGCAGTTCTTC. It codes for CASNPTGEKYNEQFF. The rearrangement links TRBV7-9 to TRBJ2-1, with 7 positions matching TRBD1. CDR1 is SEHNR, CDR2 FQNEAQ, per germline (reference sequence). V trimming: 7 bases; J trimming: 7 bases; junction bases outside the gene matches: 13. The length of the CDR3 is 15 residues.

There are many counts of this clonotype. The chain joins TRBV29-1 to TRBJ2-1, with TRBD1 matching over 8 bases. This CDR3 has 15 residues. Looked up from germline, CDR1 is SQVTM and CDR2 is ANQGSEA. Unmatched junction bases numbered 11, after V lost 4 bases and J lost 6 bases. The CDR3 nucleotides read TGCAGCGTTGCTCAGGGGGCGGGACTTGCCAATGAGCAGTTCTTC. Protein sequence: CSVAQGAGLANEQFF.